The sequence of this TCR beta chain was determined in a study of naive and memory T cell subsets. V dropped 5 bases and J dropped 1 base, with 11 bases sitting between them. CDR3 size: 14 residues. Germline V gene sequence: CDR1 SEHNR, CDR2 FQNEAQ (reference sequence). About this clonotype: Its antigen is currently unknown.

Both TRBC1 and TRBC2 were covered by a beta constant-region primer of two equimolar oligonucleotides. Four rounds of PCR amplified the ligated cDNA using nested alpha and beta constant-region primers plus SP2. Ligation attached a single-stranded oligonucleotide with a 12-nucleotide UMI and the SP2 primer to the cDNA 3' end. Each CDR3 protein is one row after TCRdb ran MiXCR on the UMI-ligation and nested PCR reads. The sample carries about 99,000 distinct CDR3 sequences, 14% recorded once. Study-level points and caveats: Naive and memory subsets had different power law exponents for TCR abundance. Possibly reflecting memory cells re-expressing CD45RA, a few larger clonotypes occurred in naive repertoires, especially CD8.

This clonotype originated in a human donor in good health. Sequencing was performed on naive CD8+ T cells from blood. This chain connects TRBV7-9 to TRBJ2-5; D is possibly TRBD1 (6 bases). This CDR3 reads CASSATGPQETQYF. The CDR3 bases are TGTGCCAGCAGCGCGACAGGACCCCAAGAGACCCAGTACTTC.